The sequence of this TCR beta chain was determined in a study of regulatory T cells in long-lasting Graves disease. The overall study: Patients with new Graves' disease had used antithyroid drugs below 3 months.

From germline, CDR1 is MGHRA and CDR2 YSYEKL. The CDR3 runs 17 residues. V lost 2 bases to trimming and J lost 2 bases; unmatched junction nucleotides: 7. Arm-PCR with iRepertoire HTBI primers amplified the CDR3 regions for these TCR beta libraries. TCRdb re-called the multiplex PCR reads through MiXCR, storing one row per CDR3 protein. The sample consists of about 530,000 distinct CDR3 sequences, 15% to 20% of them appearing once. Study results and caveats: Favored usage of TRBV28, TRBJ1-2 and TRBJ2-5 was recorded in persistent disease. Newly diagnosed Graves' patients had higher TCR diversity than persistent ones.

The sample's time point: newly diagnosed GD, antithyroid drugs for less than 3 months. With RNA extracted from PBMCs as input, the TCR library was made. Collection of peripheral blood (around 10 milliliters) was done using EDTA tubes. This clonotype was seen ten or more times. Its antigen is still unknown. The same sample was also studied in work on T cells in Graves' hyperthyroidism and ophthalmopathy.

The receptor was isolated from a woman aged 35-65 years with Graves disease. The V and J genes are TRBV4-1 and TRBJ2-5, with 11 bases identical to TRBD2. The sequencing here drew on peripheral blood mononuclear cells (PBMCs), taken at new diagnosis, from a patient treated with antithyroid drugs. CDR3 residues: CASSQTPSGGTQETQYF. The DNA of the CDR3 is TGCGCCAGCAGCCAAACTCCTAGCGGGGGGACGCAAGAGACCCAGTACTTC.